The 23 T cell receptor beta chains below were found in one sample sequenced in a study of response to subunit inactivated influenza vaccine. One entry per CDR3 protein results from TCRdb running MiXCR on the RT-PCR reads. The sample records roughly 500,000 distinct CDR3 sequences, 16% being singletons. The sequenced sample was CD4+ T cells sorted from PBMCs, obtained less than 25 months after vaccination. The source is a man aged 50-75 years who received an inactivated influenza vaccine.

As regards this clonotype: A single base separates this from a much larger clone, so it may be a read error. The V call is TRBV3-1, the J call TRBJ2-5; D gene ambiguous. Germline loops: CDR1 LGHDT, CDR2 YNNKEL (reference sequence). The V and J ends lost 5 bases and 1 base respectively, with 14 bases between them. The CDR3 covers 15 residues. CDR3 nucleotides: TGTGCCAGCAGCACCCGACGGGTCCTCCAAGAGACCCAGTACTTC. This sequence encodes CASSTRRVLQETQYF.

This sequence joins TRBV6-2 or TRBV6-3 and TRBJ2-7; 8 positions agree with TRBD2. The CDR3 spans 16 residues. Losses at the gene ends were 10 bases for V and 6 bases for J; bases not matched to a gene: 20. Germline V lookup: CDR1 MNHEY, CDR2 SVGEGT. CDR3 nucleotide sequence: TGTGCCACCTCCCTCCTCGGCGGGGGGTTACTGGTCGAGCAGTACTTC. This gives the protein CATSLLGGGLLVEQYF.

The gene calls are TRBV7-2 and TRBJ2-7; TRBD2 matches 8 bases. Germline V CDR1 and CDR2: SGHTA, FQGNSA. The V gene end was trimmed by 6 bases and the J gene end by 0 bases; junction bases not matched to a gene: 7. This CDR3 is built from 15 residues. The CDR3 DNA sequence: TGTGCCAGCAGAATTAGCGGGGAGGTCTCCTACGAGCAGTACTTC. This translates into CASRISGEVSYEQYF.

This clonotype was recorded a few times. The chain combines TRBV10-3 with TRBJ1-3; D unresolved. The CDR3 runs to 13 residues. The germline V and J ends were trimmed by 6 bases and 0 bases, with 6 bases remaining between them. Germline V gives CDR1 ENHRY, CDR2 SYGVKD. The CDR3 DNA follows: TGTGCCATCAGGATCCACTCTGGAAACACCATATATTTT. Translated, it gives CAIRIHSGNTIYF.

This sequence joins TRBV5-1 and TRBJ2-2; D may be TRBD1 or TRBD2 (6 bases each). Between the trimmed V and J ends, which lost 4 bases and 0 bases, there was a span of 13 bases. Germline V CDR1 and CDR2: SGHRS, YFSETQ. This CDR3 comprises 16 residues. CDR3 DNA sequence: TGCGCCAGCAGCAACCAGAGGGGGGCGAACACCGGGGAGCTGTTTTTT. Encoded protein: CASSNQRGANTGELFF.

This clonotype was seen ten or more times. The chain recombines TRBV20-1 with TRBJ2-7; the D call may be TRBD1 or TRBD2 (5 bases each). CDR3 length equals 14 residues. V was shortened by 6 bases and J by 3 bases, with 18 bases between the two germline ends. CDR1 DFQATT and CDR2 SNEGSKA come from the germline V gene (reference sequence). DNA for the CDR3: TGCAGTGCCCAATGGACGAGGGGCTTCTACGAGCAGTACTTC. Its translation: CSAQWTRGFYEQYF.

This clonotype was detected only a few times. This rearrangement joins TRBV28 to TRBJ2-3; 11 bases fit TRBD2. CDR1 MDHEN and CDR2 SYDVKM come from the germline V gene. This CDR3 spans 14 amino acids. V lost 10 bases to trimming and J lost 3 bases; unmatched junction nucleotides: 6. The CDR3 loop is CATASGGSTDTQYF. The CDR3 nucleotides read TGTGCCACCGCTAGCGGGGGGTCTACAGATACGCAGTATTTT. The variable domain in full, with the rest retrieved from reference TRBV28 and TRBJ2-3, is DVKVTQSSRYLVKRTGEKVFLECVQDMDHENMFWYRQDPGLGLRLIYFSYDVKMKEKGDIPEGYSVSREKKERFSLILESASTNQTSMYLCATASGGSTDTQYFGPGTRLTVL.

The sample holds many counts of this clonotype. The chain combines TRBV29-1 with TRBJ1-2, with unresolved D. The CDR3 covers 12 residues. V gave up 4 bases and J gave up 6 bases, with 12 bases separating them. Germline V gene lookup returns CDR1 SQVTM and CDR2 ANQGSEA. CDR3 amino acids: CSVGDRINGYTF. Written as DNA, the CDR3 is TGCAGCGTTGGAGATCGTATCAATGGCTACACCTTC.

CDR3 DNA sequence: TGTGCCATCAGTGATCGCGGGGGGACGGAAACAAATGAAGAGACCCAGTACTTC. Protein sequence: CAISDRGGTETNEETQYF. The chain recombines TRBV10-3 with TRBJ2-5; 8 bases are shared with TRBD2. Per germline, CDR1 ENHRY and CDR2 SYGVKD. Trimming removed 3 bases from V and 3 bases from J; junction bases left unmatched: 15. The CDR3 extends over 18 amino acids.

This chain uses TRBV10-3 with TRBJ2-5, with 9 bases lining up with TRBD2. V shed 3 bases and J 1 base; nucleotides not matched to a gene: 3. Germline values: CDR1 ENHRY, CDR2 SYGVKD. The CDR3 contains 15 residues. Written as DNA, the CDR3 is TGTGCCATCAGTGATCTAGCGGGACTCCAAGAGACCCAGTACTTC. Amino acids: CAISDLAGLQETQYF.

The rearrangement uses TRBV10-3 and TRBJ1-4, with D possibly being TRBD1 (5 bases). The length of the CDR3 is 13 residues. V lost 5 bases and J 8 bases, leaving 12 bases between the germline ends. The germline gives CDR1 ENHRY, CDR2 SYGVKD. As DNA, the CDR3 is TGTGCCATCAGTTCCGGGGGAGACGAAAAACTGTTTTTT. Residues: CAISSGGDEKLFF.

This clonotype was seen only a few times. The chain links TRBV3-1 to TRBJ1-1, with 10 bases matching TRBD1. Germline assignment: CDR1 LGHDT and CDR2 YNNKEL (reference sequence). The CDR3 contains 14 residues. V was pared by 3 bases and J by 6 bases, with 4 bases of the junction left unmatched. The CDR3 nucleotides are TGTGCCAGCAGCCACCGACAGGGGGCCTCTGAAGCTTTCTTT. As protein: CASSHRQGASEAFF.

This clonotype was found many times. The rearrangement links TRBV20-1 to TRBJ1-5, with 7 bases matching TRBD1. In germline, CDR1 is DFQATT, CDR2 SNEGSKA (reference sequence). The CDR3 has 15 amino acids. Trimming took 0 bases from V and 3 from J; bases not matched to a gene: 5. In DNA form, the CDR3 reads TGCAGTGCTAGAGAAAGGGGGCGCGTCAATCAGCCCCAGCATTTT. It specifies CSARERGRVNQPQHF.

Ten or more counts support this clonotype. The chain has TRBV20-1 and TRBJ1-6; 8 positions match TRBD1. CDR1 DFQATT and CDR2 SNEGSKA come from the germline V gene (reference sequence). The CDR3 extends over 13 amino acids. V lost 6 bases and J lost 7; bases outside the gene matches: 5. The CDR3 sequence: CSAGQGINSPLHF. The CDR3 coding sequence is TGCAGTGCCGGACAGGGCATAAATTCACCCCTCCACTTT.

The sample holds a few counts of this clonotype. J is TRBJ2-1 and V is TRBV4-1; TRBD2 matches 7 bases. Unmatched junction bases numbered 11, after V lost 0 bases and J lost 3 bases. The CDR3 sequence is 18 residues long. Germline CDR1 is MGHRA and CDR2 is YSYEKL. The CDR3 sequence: CASSQEVLAGVLYNEQFF. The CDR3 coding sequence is TGCGCCAGCAGCCAAGAGGTCCTGGCGGGAGTTCTCTACAATGAGCAGTTCTTC.

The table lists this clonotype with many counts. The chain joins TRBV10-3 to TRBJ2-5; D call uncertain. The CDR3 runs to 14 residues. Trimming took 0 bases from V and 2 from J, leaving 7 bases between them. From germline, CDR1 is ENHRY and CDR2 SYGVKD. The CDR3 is CAISESPAQETQYF. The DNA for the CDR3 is TGTGCCATCAGTGAGTCGCCAGCTCAAGAGACCCAGTACTTC.

This CDR3 reads CASSAGQSTDTQYF. The CDR3, as DNA: TGCGCCAGCAGCGCGGGGCAAAGCACAGATACGCAGTATTTT. This chain uses TRBV5-1 with TRBJ2-3; D may be TRBD2 (6 bases). The CDR3 is 14 residues long. Germline V gives CDR1 SGHRS, CDR2 YFSETQ. The V and J ends lost 4 bases and 0 bases respectively, with 9 bases between them.

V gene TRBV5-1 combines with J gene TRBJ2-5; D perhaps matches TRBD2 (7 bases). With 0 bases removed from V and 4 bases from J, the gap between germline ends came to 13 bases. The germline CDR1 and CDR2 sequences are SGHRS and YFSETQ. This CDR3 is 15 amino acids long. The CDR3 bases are TGCGCCAGCAGCTTGGTGTCGGGGGGCGGAGAGACCCAGTACTTC. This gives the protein CASSLVSGGGETQYF.

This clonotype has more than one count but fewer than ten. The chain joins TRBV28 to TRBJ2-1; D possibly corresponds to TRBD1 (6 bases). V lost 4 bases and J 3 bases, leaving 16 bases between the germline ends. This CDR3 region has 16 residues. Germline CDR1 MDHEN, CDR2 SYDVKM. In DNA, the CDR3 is TGTGCCAGCAGTTCCCTCCGGGACACCCGCTACAATGAGCAGTTCTTC. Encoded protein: CASSSLRDTRYNEQFF.

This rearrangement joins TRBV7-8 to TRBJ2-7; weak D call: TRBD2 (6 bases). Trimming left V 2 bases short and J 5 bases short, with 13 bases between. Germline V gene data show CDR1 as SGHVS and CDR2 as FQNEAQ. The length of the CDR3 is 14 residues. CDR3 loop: CASSLYGGLDEQYF. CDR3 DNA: TGTGCCAGCAGCTTATACGGGGGTCTGGACGAGCAGTACTTC.

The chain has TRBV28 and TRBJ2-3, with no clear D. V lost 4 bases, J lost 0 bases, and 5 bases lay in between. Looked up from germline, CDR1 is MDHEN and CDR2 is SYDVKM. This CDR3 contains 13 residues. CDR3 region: CASSSFSTDTQYF. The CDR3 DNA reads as TGTGCCAGCAGTTCCTTTAGCACAGATACGCAGTATTTT.

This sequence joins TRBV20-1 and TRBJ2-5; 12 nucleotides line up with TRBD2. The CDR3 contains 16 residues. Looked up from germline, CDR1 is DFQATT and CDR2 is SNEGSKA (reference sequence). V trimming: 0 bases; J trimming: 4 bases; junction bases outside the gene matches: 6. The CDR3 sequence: CSARDLTSGSGETQYF. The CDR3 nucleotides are TGCAGTGCTAGAGATTTGACTAGCGGGAGCGGAGAGACCCAGTACTTC.

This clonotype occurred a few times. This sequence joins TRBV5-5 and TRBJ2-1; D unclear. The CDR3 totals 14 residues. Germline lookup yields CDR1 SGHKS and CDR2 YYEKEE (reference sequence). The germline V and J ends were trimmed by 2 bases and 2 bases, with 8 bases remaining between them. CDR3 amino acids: CASSLVAAYNEQFF. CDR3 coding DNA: TGTGCCAGCAGCTTAGTAGCAGCCTACAATGAGCAGTTCTTC.